What follows are 9 T cell receptor beta chains derived from one specimen sequenced in a study of cytotoxic CD8 clonotypes in ibrutinib-treated CLL. Sequenced by immunoSEQ multiplex PCR; TCRdb stores in-frame clones only, minus some. The data contain 250,000 to 350,000 clones, around 69% of them seen just once; the ten biggest clones take up around 6%. This specimen consisted of PBMCs, obtained at disease progression, from a patient treated with ibrutinib. These receptors were obtained from a human donor with chronic lymphocytic leukemia.

The chain employs TRBV15 and TRBJ1-2; D unclear. CDR3 length: 13 amino acids. V lost 0 bases, J lost 8 bases, and 10 bases lay in between. Germline CDR1 reads LNHNV; CDR2 reads YYDKDF (reference sequence). This CDR3 is CATSRDNGLGYTF. CDR3 DNA: TGTGCCACCAGCAGAGATAACGGGCTGGGCTACACCTTC.

The CDR3 sequence is CASSYNLAGGPAEQFF. The CDR3 bases are TGTGCCAGCAGCTACAACCTAGCGGGAGGGCCTGCTGAGCAGTTCTTC. This chain connects TRBV11-2 to TRBJ2-1, with 12 positions matching TRBD2. This CDR3 is 16 amino acids long. Looked up from germline, CDR1 is SGHAT and CDR2 is FQNNGV. Germline trimming cut 4 bases from V and 9 bases from J; bases unmatched to any gene: 10.

This chain joins TRBV7-2 and TRBJ2-1; D ambiguous. V was pared by 5 bases and J by 6 bases, with 14 bases between. The germline V gene encodes CDR1 SGHTA and CDR2 FQGNSA. This CDR3 has 14 residues. DNA for the CDR3: TGTGCCAGCAGCCACCCGGTTGCGAGCAATGAGCAGTTCTTC. Its protein is CASSHPVASNEQFF.

The chain recombines TRBV5-4 with TRBJ2-6; TRBD2 matches at 10 bases. J was trimmed by 0 bases and V by 6 bases; bases with no gene match: 9. The length of the CDR3 is 18 residues. Germline assignment: CDR1 SGHNT and CDR2 YYREEE (reference sequence). CDR3 nucleotide sequence: TGTGCCAGCACCACGCTAGCGGGGGCGCGCTCTGGGGCCAACGTCCTGACTTTC. Translated, it gives CASTTLAGARSGANVLTF.

The V and J genes are TRBV4-1 and TRBJ2-4; D possibly corresponds to TRBD1 (5 bases). Looked up from germline, CDR1 is MGHRA and CDR2 is YSYEKL. V was shortened by 7 bases and J by 1 base, with 17 bases between the two germline ends. There are 16 residues in the CDR3. The CDR3 sequence: CASTKGPPVAKNIQYF. CDR3 nucleotides: TGCGCCAGCACCAAGGGGCCCCCCGTGGCCAAAAACATTCAGTACTTC.

The chain couples TRBV27 to TRBJ2-2, with 7 positions matching TRBD1. After removal of 2 bases from V and 6 bases from J, the junction contained 3 bases not matched to a gene. Germline-derived CDR1 and CDR2 are MNHEY and SMNVEV (reference sequence). This CDR3 comprises 14 residues. The CDR3 spells CASSLIQGAGELFF. Here the CDR3 DNA reads TGTGCCAGCAGTTTAATCCAGGGGGCCGGGGAGCTGTTTTTT.

J is TRBJ2-1 and V is TRBV10-1; TRBD2 is a possible D gene (6 bases). Germline values: CDR1 WNHNN, CDR2 SYGVQD (reference sequence). Deletions cut 0 bases from V and 6 bases from J, with 15 bases between. This CDR3 spans 16 amino acids. CDR3 region: CASSESRLVMPNEQFF. The CDR3 nucleotides are TGCGCCAGCAGTGAGTCGAGACTAGTTATGCCCAATGAGCAGTTCTTC.

The chain links TRBV7-8 to TRBJ1-1, with 7 bases fitting TRBD1. This CDR3 has 14 residues. V lost 5 bases and J lost 7; bases outside the gene matches: 10. CDR1 SGHVS and CDR2 FQNEAQ come from the germline V gene. In nucleotides, the CDR3 is TGTGCCAGCAGCACCGGGACAGCCGATCTTGAAGCTTTCTTT. It is translated as CASSTGTADLEAFF.

This clone is a singleton in its sample. The rearrangement links TRBV7-9 to TRBJ2-1; D is ambiguous. V was shortened by 5 bases and J by 4 bases, with 3 bases between the two germline ends. The length of the CDR3 is 11 residues. Germline-derived CDR1 and CDR2 are SEHNR and FQNEAQ (reference sequence). CDR3 protein: CASSTYNEQFF. As DNA, the CDR3 is TGTGCCAGCAGCACATACAATGAGCAGTTCTTC.